Below, 24 T cell receptor beta chains from the same sample are listed, as sequenced in a study of CD8+ T cells in alopecia areata. RNA was isolated and reverse transcribed to cDNA, the sequencing template. Generated by immunoSEQ multiplex PCR, the TCRdb table keeps only in-frame clones and is missing some. The table lists about 110,000 clones, no singletons, with around 20% in the top ten. Sequenced input: lesional skin. The receptors here all came from a C3H/HeJ mouse with alopecia areata. Strain haplotype (MHC): H2-k.

Comment on this clone: Gene names are mouse gene names. The read comes to an end 4 residues before the CDR3 does, leaving the germline J gene to fill in the end. This chain joins TRBV1 and TRBJ2-1; 11 nucleotides match TRBD2. CDR1 is NSQYPW, CDR2 LRSPGD, per germline (reference sequence). The V gene end was trimmed by 3 bases and the J gene end by 5 bases; junction bases not matched to a gene: 6. This CDR3 has 16 amino acids. CDR3 DNA (partial): TGCACCTGCAGTGCGTACTGGGGGGGCGAGAATGCT. Protein sequence: CTCSAYWGGENA. The entire CDR3 sequence reads CTCSAYWGGENAEQFF.

A word on this clone: Gene and germline names: mouse. The CDR3 end lies 4 residues beyond the end of the read and is filled in from the germline J gene. The chain has TRBV1 and TRBJ1-1; D remains ambiguous. V lost 0 bases, J lost 1 base, and 6 bases lay in between. The CDR3 runs 14 residues. Germline values: CDR1 NSQYPW, CDR2 LRSPGD (reference sequence). This CDR3 is CTCSADRLNTEVFF. The sequenced part of the CDR3 DNA is TGCACCTGCAGTGCAGACAGGTTGAACACA.

This clone was counted a few times. Germline and genes here are mouse. The read ends 4 residues shy of where the CDR3 ends; the end is completed using the germline J gene. This sequence joins TRBV1 and TRBJ2-1; no reliable D call. The CDR3 is made up of 14 amino acids. CDR1 and CDR2 (germline): NSQYPW, LRSPGD (reference sequence). The V and J ends lost 6 bases and 0 bases respectively, with 9 bases between them. CDR3 protein: CTCRKQNNYAEQFF. The covered CDR3 bases are TGCACCTGCAGGAAACAGAATAACTATGCT.

On this clone itself: The gene names given are mouse names. The sequence runs out 4 residues before the end of the CDR3; the remainder is reconstructed from the germline J gene. The chain joins TRBV1 to TRBJ2-2, with D perhaps matching TRBD2 (7 bases). The V gene lost 4 bases and the J gene lost 3 bases, with 12 bases spanning the gap. CDR1 and CDR2 (germline): NSQYPW, LRSPGD (reference sequence). The CDR3 has 15 residues. CDR3 region: CTCSVKGGDTGQLYF. Partial CDR3 DNA: TGCACCTGCAGTGTGAAGGGGGGGGACACCGGG.

This clone was seen repeatedly, ten times or more. Gene names refer to mouse genes. The CDR3 end falls 4 residues outside the read, so it is completed with the germline J gene. The gene calls are TRBV13-3 and TRBJ2-3; 11 bases match TRBD1. Unmatched junction bases numbered 4, after V lost 4 bases and J lost 3 bases. CDR3 length: 15 residues. Germline V gene lookup returns CDR1 NNHDY and CDR2 SYVADS. The covered CDR3 bases are TGTGCCAGCAGTCCGGACAGGGGGCGGGCAGAA. Translating it yields CASSPDRGRAE. The entire CDR3 protein reads CASSPDRGRAETLYF.

This clone was observed at least ten times. Each gene name is a mouse one. Read sequence stops 4 residues before the CDR3 end, and the germline J gene provides the missing end. This chain links TRBV13-3 with TRBJ1-2; D ambiguous. V was pared by 3 bases and J by 1 base, with 10 bases between. The germline CDR1 and CDR2 sequences are NNHDY and SYVADS. CDR3 size: 14 residues. The DNA read from the CDR3 is TGTGCCAGCAGTGGAGACAAGGGAAACTCC. Translated, it gives CASSGDKGNS. The full CDR3 protein is CASSGDKGNSDYTF.

As regards this clone: All gene names here are mouse names. The CDR3 goes on 4 residues after the read ends, and that part is filled in from the germline J gene. J is TRBJ2-3 and V is TRBV13-2, with 8 nucleotides matching TRBD2. Looked up from germline, CDR1 is NNHNN and CDR2 is SYGAGS (reference sequence). The CDR3 sequence is 15 residues long. The V segment lost 0 bases and the J segment 2 bases; nucleotides outside the gene matches: 2. Incomplete CDR3 DNA: TGTGCCAGCGGTGATGCTGGGGGGACTGCAGAA. Its protein is CASGDAGGTAE. Given in full, the CDR3 is CASGDAGGTAETLYF.

A note on this clone: The protein given in TCRdb and the translation of the DNA differ at residue 15, and the sequence presented here derives from the DNA. Genes and germline come from the mouse. The read gets to within 3 residues of the CDR3 end, and the germline J gene fills in the rest. The rearrangement joins TRBV1 to TRBJ1-6; 12 positions agree with TRBD1. TRBJ1-6 is an ORF for which the function is uncertain. J lost 2 bases, V lost 2 bases, and 4 bases had no gene match. Per germline, CDR1 NSQYPW and CDR2 LRSPGD (reference sequence). CDR3 length equals 18 residues. The sequenced part of the CDR3 DNA is TGCACCTGCAGTGCATCCGGGACAGGGGGCGCCTATAATTCGCCC. It is translated as CTCSASGTGGAYNSP. The complete CDR3 reads CTCSASGTGGAYNSPLYF.

Remarks on this clone: Gene labels here are mouse ones. The read stops 4 residues short of the end of the CDR3; the missing end is completed from the germline J gene. The V and J genes are TRBV1 and TRBJ2-7; 11 bases line up with TRBD2. The CDR3 runs 16 residues. Germline CDR1 is NSQYPW and CDR2 is LRSPGD (reference sequence). V gave up 0 bases and J gave up 3 bases; unmatched junction bases: 4. This CDR3 is CTCSADWDWGNYEQYF. The sequenced part of the CDR3 DNA is TGCACCTGCAGTGCAGATTGGGACTGGGGGAACTAT.

This clone has only a few counts. Gene names are mouse gene names. The read falls 4 residues short of the CDR3 end, and the missing part is taken from the germline J gene. V gene TRBV1 combines with J gene TRBJ2-5; 7 bases fit TRBD1. Trimming took 2 bases from V and 1 from J; bases not matched to a gene: 3. The CDR3 has 15 amino acids. Germline values: CDR1 NSQYPW, CDR2 LRSPGD (reference sequence). CDR3 sequence: CTCSALGQDQDTQYF. Incomplete CDR3 DNA: TGCACCTGCAGTGCACTAGGACAGGACCAAGAC.

This clone has only a few counts. Germline and genes: mouse. The CDR3 is cut off 4 residues early in the read; its end comes from the germline J gene. The chain recombines TRBV1 with TRBJ2-4, with 9 positions matching TRBD2. There are 14 residues in the CDR3. The germline V gene encodes CDR1 NSQYPW and CDR2 LRSPGD (reference sequence). The sequenced part of the CDR3 DNA is TGCACCTGCAGTGCGCTGGGGGGGGAAAAC. Translating gives CTCSALGGEN. The full CDR3 sequence reads CTCSALGGENTLYF.

This clone was detected a few times. Germline and genes here are mouse. The read gets to within 4 residues of the CDR3 end, and the germline J gene fills in the rest. The V gene is TRBV1, the J gene TRBJ2-2; 7 nucleotides line up with TRBD1. This CDR3 region has 13 residues. J was trimmed by 6 bases and V by 3 bases; bases with no gene match: 1. Germline loops: CDR1 NSQYPW, CDR2 LRSPGD (reference sequence). CDR3: CTCSADRSGQLYF. CDR3 DNA (partial): TGCACCTGCAGTGCGGACAGGTCCGGG.

This clone was seen more than once but under ten times. Germline and genes here are mouse. The observed sequence ends 4 residues before the CDR3 terminus, with the missing tail filled in from the germline J gene. V gene TRBV13-1 combines with J gene TRBJ2-5; 8 positions match TRBD1. The junction had 2 bases not matched to a gene; V was cut back by 6 bases and J by 2 bases. CDR1 is NSHNY and CDR2 is SYGAGN in the germline V gene. This CDR3 spans 13 amino acids. The CDR3 protein is CASTGGVQDTQYF. The sequenced CDR3 bases are TGTGCCAGCACAGGGGGCGTCCAAGAC.

Concerning this clone: The listed genes are named as in mouse. The read terminates 4 residues before the CDR3 end, so the remaining end is supplied by the germline J gene. V is TRBV31 and J is TRBJ2-2; 13 positions match TRBD2. The CDR3 loop spans 18 amino acids. Germline trimming cut 3 bases from V and 1 base from J; bases unmatched to any gene: 8. From germline, CDR1 is GKSSPN and CDR2 SITVG. CDR3 residues: CAWSRDWGGQENTGQLYF. Incomplete CDR3 DNA: TGTGCCTGGAGCAGGGACTGGGGGGGACAAGAAAACACCGGG.

Of note for this clone: The listed genes are named as in mouse. The read comes to an end 4 residues before the CDR3 does, leaving the germline J gene to fill in the end. The rearrangement links TRBV1 to TRBJ2-5; D gene unclear. This CDR3 spans 16 amino acids. Germline V gives CDR1 NSQYPW, CDR2 LRSPGD (reference sequence). Between the trimmed V and J ends, which lost 4 bases and 3 bases, there was a span of 17 bases. The CDR3 is CTCSVSHRHKQDTQYF. The DNA read from the CDR3 is TGCACCTGCAGTGTTTCCCACAGACACAAACAAGAC.

This clone was seen a few times. All gene names here are mouse names. The read falls 4 residues short of the CDR3 end, and the missing part is taken from the germline J gene. Within the sample, other DNA sequences also encode this same CDR3. The chain employs TRBV1 and TRBJ2-5, with 7 positions matching TRBD1. In germline, CDR1 is NSQYPW, CDR2 LRSPGD (reference sequence). Germline trimming cut 0 bases from V and 2 bases from J; bases unmatched to any gene: 2. The CDR3 loop spans 15 amino acids. CDR3 residues: CTCSADRTGQDTQYF. Incomplete CDR3 DNA: TGCACCTGCAGTGCAGATCGGACAGGCCAAGAC.

The table lists this clone with a few counts. Each gene name is a mouse one. Coverage ceases 4 residues before the CDR3 finishes, and the germline J gene fills in the end. The J gene is TRBJ2-1, the V gene TRBV13-3, with 9 bases fitting TRBD2. The CDR3 has 16 amino acids. V dropped 2 bases and J dropped 1; count of bases not matched to a gene: 4. Germline CDR1 is NNHDY and CDR2 is SYVADS. The CDR3 bases that were read are TGTGCCAGCAGTGACCCAGACTGGGGGAACTATGCT. It encodes CASSDPDWGNYA. The complete CDR3 sequence is CASSDPDWGNYAEQFF.

This clone has more than one count but fewer than ten. The listed genes are named as in mouse. From the germline J gene comes the end of the CDR3, since the read stops 4 residues before it. V is TRBV1 and J is TRBJ2-2; tentative D call: TRBD1 (5 bases). Germline CDR1 is NSQYPW and CDR2 is LRSPGD (reference sequence). V was cut by 0 bases and J by 3 bases, with 11 bases left in between. CDR3 size: 16 residues. This chain's CDR3 is CTCSADFREDTGQLYF. Partial CDR3 DNA: TGCACCTGCAGTGCAGATTTCAGGGAGGACACCGGG. Full variable domain (rest looked up from reference TRBV1 and TRBJ2-2): VTLLEQNPRWRLVPRGQAVNLRCILKNSQYPWMSWYQQDLQKQLQWLFTLRSPGDKEVKSLPGADYLATRVTDTELRLQVANMSQGRTLYCTCSADFREDTGQLYFGEGSKLTVL.

This clone was counted between two and nine times. Mouse germline and gene names are used. The read ends 4 residues before the CDR3 terminus; that terminus is restored from the germline J gene. The rearrangement uses TRBV13-1 and TRBJ1-4, with 7 bases matching TRBD1. This CDR3 has 15 residues. Germline CDR1 NSHNY, CDR2 SYGAGN. V was clipped by 1 base and J by 3 bases; unmatched bases: 3. The CDR3 DNA, read in part, is TGTGCCAGCAGTGATCCGGACAGGACCAACGAA. It is translated as CASSDPDRTNE. The entire CDR3 sequence reads CASSDPDRTNERLFF.

The table lists this clone with a few counts. Mouse names are used for the genes. CDR3 DNA (partial): TGTGCCAGCAGTGGCCGGGACTGGGGGACTAGTGCAGAA. As protein: CASSGRDWGTSAE. The CDR3 reads in full as CASSGRDWGTSAETLYF. This chain uses TRBV13-3 with TRBJ2-3; TRBD2 matches 11 bases. The sequenced fragment ends 4 residues before the CDR3 boundary, so the rest is inferred from the germline J gene. The CDR3 contains 17 residues. CDR1 is NNHDY, CDR2 SYVADS, per germline. With V trimmed by 3 bases and J by 0 bases, 6 bases remained unmatched.

There are a few counts of this clone. The germline and genes are mouse ones. The CDR3 end falls 4 residues outside the read, so it is completed with the germline J gene. The chain couples TRBV14 to TRBJ1-2; a weak D match, TRBD1 (5 bases). The CDR3 has 12 amino acids. Germline V gene lookup returns CDR1 SGHDT and CDR2 FRDEAV. CDR3: CASSPGGIDYTF. CDR3 DNA (partial): TGTGCCAGCAGCCCCGGGGGGATC.

On this clone: Genes and germline come from the mouse. The missing CDR3 end, 4 residues past where the read stops, is filled in from the germline J gene. The V gene is TRBV13-3, the J gene TRBJ2-5; 10 bases match TRBD1. Trimming removed 4 bases from V and 1 base from J; junction bases left unmatched: 6. Per the germline V gene, CDR1 is NNHDY and CDR2 is SYVADS. The CDR3 is 16 residues long. CDR3 in amino acids: CASSLTGGADQDTQYF. The sequenced CDR3 bases are TGTGCCAGCAGTTTGACAGGGGGCGCGGACCAAGAC.

A few counts support this clone. All gene names here are mouse names. The sequenced part of the CDR3 DNA is TGCACCTGCAGTGCAGTGGGACAGGGGTCGGGCGAA. This codes for CTCSAVGQGSGE. Given in full, the CDR3 is CTCSAVGQGSGERLFF. V gene TRBV1 combines with J gene TRBJ1-4, with 10 bases lining up with TRBD1. Coverage ceases 4 residues before the CDR3 finishes, and the germline J gene fills in the end. This CDR3 is built from 16 residues. Germline CDR1 and CDR2: NSQYPW and LRSPGD (reference sequence).

This clone was recorded a few times. Gene names are the mouse ones. Sequencing ends 4 residues short of the CDR3 end; the germline J gene provides the rest. This chain links TRBV19 with TRBJ2-1; a possible D gene is TRBD2 (6 bases). Germline CDR1 FNHDT, CDR2 SITEND (reference sequence). With 5 bases removed from V and 1 base from J, the gap between germline ends came to 10 bases. The CDR3 is 14 residues long. CDR3 DNA (partial): TGTGCCAGCAGCGGGACTTCGAACTATGCT. Its protein is CASSGTSNYA. The CDR3, in full, reads CASSGTSNYAEQFF.